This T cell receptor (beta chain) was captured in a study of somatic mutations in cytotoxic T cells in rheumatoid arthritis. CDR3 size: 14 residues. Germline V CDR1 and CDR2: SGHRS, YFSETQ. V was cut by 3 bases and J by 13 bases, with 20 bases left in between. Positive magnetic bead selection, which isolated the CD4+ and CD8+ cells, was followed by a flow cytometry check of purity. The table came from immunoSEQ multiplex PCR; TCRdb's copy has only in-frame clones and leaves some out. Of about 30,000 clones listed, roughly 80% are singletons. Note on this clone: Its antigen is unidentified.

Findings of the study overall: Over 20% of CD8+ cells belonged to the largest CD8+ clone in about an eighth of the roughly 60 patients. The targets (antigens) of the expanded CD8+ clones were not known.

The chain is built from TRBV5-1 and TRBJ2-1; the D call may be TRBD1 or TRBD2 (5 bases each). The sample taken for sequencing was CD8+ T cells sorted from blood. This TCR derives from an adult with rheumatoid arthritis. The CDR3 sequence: CASSYSPSGPVQFF. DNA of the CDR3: TGCGCCAGCAGCTACTCTCCTTCGGGGCCGGTACAGTTCTTC.